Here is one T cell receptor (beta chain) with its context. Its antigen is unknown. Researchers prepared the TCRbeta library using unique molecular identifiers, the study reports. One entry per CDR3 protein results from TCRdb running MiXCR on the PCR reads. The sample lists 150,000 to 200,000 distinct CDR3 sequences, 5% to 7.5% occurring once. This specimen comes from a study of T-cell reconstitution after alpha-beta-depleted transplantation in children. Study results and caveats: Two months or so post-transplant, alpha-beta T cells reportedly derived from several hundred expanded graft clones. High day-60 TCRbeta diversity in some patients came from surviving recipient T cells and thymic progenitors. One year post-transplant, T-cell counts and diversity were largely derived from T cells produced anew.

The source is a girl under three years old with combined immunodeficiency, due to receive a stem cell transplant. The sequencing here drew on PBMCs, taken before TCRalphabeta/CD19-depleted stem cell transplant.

The CDR3 region has the DNA TGTGCCAGCAGCCAAGTTTTTCAGACAGGGTTTTATCCTTATTATGGCTACACCTTC. Protein: CASSQVFQTGFYPYYGYTF. The chain has TRBV3-1 and TRBJ1-2; the match to TRBD1 covers 7 bases. CDR1 is LGHDT, CDR2 YNNKEL, per germline (reference sequence). The CDR3 sequence is 19 residues long. The V gene end was trimmed by 1 base and the J gene end by 5 bases; junction bases not matched to a gene: 19.